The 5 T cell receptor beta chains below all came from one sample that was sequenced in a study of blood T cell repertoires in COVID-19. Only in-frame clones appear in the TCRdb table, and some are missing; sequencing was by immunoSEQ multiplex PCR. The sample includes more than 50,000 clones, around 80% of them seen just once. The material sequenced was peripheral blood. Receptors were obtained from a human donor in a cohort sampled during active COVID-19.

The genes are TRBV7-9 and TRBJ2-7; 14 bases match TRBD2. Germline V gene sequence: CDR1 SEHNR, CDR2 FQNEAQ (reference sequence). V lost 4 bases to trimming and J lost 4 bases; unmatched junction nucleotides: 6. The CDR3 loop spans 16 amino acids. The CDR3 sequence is CASSSTSGRAFYEQYF. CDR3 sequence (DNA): TGTGCCAGCAGCTCGACTAGCGGGAGGGCGTTTTACGAGCAGTACTTC.

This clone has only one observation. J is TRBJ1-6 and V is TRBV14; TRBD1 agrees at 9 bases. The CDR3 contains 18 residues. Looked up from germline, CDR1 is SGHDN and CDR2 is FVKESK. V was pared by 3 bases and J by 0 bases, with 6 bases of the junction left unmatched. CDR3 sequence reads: CASSQETGGLSYNSPLHF. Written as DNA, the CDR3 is TGTGCCAGCAGCCAGGAAACAGGGGGCCTCTCCTATAATTCACCCCTCCACTTT. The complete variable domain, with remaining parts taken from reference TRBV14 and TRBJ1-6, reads EAGVTQFPSHSVIEKGQTVTLRCDPISGHDNLYWYRRVMGKEIKFLLHFVKESKQDESGMPNNRFLAERTGGTYSTLKVQPAELEDSGVYFCASSQETGGLSYNSPLHFGNGTRLTVT.

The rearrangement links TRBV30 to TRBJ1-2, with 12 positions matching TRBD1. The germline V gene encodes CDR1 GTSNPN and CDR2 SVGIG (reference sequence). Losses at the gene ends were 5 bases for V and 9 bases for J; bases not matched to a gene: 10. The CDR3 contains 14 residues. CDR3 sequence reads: CAWHNPGQGASYTF. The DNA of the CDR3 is TGTGCCTGGCATAATCCGGGACAGGGGGCGAGCTACACCTTC.

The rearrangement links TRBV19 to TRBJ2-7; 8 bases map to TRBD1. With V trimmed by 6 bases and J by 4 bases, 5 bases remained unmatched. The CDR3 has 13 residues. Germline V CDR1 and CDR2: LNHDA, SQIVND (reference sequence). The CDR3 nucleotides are TGTGCCAGTAGCGACAGGGGCCAGTACGAGCAGTACTTC. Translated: CASSDRGQYEQYF.

CDR3 sequence reads: CASIPSGRGTDTQYF. CDR3 DNA: TGTGCCAGTATTCCTAGCGGGAGAGGGACAGATACGCAGTATTTT. The rearrangement links TRBV19 to TRBJ2-3, with 10 bases aligning to TRBD2. Germline CDR1 and CDR2: LNHDA and SQIVND (reference sequence). V dropped 7 bases and J dropped 3; count of bases not matched to a gene: 7. CDR3 length equals 15 residues. The variable domain in full, with the rest retrieved from reference TRBV19 and TRBJ2-3, is DGGITQSPKYLFRKEGQNVTLSCEQNLNHDAMYWYRQDPGQGLRLIYYSQIVNDFQKGDIAEGYSVSREKKESFPLTVTSAQKNPTAFYLCASIPSGRGTDTQYFGPGTRLTVL.